The source of this T cell receptor beta chain is a study of cytomegalovirus exposure and HLA in healthy donors. Study-level points and caveats: As a later analysis showed, a missense DCLRE1C variant was linked to trimming of TCR beta V- and J-genes. Later analysis showed most CMV-associated TCR beta chains appearing HLA-restricted. It is likely that the observed cluster of highly shared sequence variants was a sequencing artifact.

This clone was seen once. No antigen is known for it. J gave up 6 bases and V 6 bases, and 7 bases lay outside the gene matches. The CDR3 runs to 13 residues. Looked up from germline, CDR1 is MNHEY and CDR2 is SMNVEV (reference sequence). Both 60 Vbeta primers and 13 Jbeta primers went into the PCR. Sequenced by immunoSEQ multiplex PCR; TCRdb stores in-frame clones only, minus some. The table records about 190,000 clones, roughly 77% of them present only once. Healthy bone marrow donors formed the donor group. V and J are TRBV27 and TRBJ2-7, with TRBD1 identical over 8 bases. The clonotype originates from a man aged 30-40 years in good health and CMV-seropositive. The sequenced sample was PBMCs. CDR3 region: CASSPQGALEQYF. CDR3 bases: TGTGCCAGCAGCCCCCAGGGGGCTCTCGAGCAGTACTTC.